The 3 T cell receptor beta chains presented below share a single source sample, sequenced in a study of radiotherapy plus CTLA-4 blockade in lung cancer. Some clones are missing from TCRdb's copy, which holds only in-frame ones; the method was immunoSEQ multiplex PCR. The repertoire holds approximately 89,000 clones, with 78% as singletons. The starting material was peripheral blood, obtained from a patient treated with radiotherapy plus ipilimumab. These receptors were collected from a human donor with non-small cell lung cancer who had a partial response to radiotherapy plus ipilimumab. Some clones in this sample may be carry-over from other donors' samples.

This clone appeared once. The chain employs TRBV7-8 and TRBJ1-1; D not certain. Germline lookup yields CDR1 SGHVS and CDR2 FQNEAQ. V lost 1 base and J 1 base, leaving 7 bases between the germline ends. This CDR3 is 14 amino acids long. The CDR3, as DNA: TGTGCCAGCAGCTTAGGAACGGGGAACACTGAAGCTTTCTTT. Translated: CASSLGTGNTEAFF.

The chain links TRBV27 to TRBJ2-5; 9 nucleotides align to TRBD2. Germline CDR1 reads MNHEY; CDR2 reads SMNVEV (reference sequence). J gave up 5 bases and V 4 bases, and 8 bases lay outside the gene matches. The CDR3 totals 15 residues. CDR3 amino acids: CASSYRWLAGETQYF. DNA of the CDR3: TGTGCCAGCAGTTACCGGTGGCTAGCGGGGGAGACCCAGTACTTC.

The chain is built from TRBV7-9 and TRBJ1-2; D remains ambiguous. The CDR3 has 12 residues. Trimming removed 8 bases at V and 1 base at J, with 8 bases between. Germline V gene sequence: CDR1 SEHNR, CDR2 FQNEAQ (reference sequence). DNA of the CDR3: TGTGCCAGCGTAGGGAGTAACTATGGCTACACCTTC. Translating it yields CASVGSNYGYTF.